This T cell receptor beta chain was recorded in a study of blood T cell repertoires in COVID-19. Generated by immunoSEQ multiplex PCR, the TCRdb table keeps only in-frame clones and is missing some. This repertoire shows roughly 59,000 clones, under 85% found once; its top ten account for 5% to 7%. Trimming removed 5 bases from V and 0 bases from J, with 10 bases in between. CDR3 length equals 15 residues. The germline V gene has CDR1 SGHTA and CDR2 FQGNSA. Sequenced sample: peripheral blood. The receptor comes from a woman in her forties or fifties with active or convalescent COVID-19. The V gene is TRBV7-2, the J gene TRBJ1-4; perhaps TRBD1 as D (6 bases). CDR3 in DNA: TGTGCCAGCAGCCAGGACAGCTCAACTAATGAAAAACTGTTTTTT. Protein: CASSQDSSTNEKLFF.